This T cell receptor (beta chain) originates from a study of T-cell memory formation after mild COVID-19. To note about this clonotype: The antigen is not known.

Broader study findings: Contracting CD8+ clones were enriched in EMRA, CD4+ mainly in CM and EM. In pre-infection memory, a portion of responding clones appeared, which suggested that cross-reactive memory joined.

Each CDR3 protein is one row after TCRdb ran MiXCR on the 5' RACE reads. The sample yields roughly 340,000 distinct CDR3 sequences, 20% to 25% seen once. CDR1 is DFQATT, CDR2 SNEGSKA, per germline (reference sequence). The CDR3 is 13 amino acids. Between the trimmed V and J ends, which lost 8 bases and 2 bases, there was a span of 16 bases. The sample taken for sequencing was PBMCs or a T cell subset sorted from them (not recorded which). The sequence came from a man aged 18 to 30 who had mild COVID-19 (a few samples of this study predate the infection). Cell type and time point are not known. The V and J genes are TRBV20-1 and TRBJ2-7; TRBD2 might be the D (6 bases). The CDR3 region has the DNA TGCAGTCCCCATGGGGGGAACACCTACGAGCAGTACTTC. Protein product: CSPHGGNTYEQYF.